This TCR beta chain was identified during a study of cytomegalovirus exposure and HLA in healthy donors (dated by TCRdb to about 2017). At the level of the whole study: In an earlier analysis of 550 to 750 of the donors, 276 Gb of sequence data and 90 million to 130 million unique TCR beta sequences from some 170 million T cells were reported. Around 330 gigabases of sequencing data and tens of millions of unique TCR sequences made up an early release that covered around 640 HLA-typed donors. Of the roughly 410 genotyped donors, more than 75% were placed in the genetic ancestry cluster associated with self-reported Caucasian donors. The aim of the study was to test whether cataloging public T cell receptors could identify signatures of past pathogen exposure. Using immunosequencing, the study profiled T cell repertoires from around 680 subjects and related those repertoires to cytomegalovirus serostatus. Besides the first cohort of around 670 subjects, a separate validation cohort made up of about 120 different subjects was used. To predict cytomegalovirus infection status, the study brought together high-throughput TCR immunosequencing, statistical association of individual TCRs with disease status, and machine learning. A later analysis re-analyzed previously published TCR beta repertoires from 550 to 700 donors and added high-resolution HLA genotyping to study TCR occurrence patterns. The later analysis used no new phenotypic data to find candidate immune exposures, relying instead on TCR beta sequences and their occurrence across donors. To decide whether each TCR beta V gene segment behaved as functional or pseudogenic, an earlier analysis of some 600 of the donors relied on high-throughput TCR beta sequencing. Donor age, sex, ethnicity and CMV serostatus were compiled together with the repertoire data. In a later genetic analysis, genome-wide SNP genotypes for about three fifths of the 666 donors were used, and that subset was treated as a discovery cohort. Every discovery cohort repertoire had been produced on one sequencing platform. Both class I and class II loci were covered by HLA typing, at four-digit resolution. The number of donors typed differed by locus, with roughly 629-640 for A, B, C, DRB1 and DQB1, roughly 550 for DQA1, about 610 for DPA1, and roughly 450 for DPB1. Roughly 5 DR-DQ haplotypes were handled as single units for association and clustering, since linkage in the cohort was strong. Among 398 genotyped donors of the cohort, an average of about 240,000 unique TCR beta nucleotide sequences was sequenced per donor, of which 15% to 20% were non-productive.

Overall study outcomes, separate from this receptor: Sequencing depth was assumed to be roughly uniform across donors in the presence/absence analyses, though that assumption may not hold. HLA typing was unavailable for some donors at each locus, so association tests used only the typed subset. A later analysis found that TCR association rates varied across HLA loci, with DRB1 alleles showing the most associated TCRs and HLA-C alleles the fewest. The classifier was reported to diagnose cytomegalovirus status with high specificity and sensitivity in both the original and validation cohorts. Because the 87-base-pair reads could not distinguish some IMGT-functional V segments, including TRBV6-2 and TRBV6-3, those segments were excluded. For the cohort, immune exposure information was limited to CMV serostatus. According to a later genetic analysis, donors in an Asian-associated ancestry cluster had fewer N-insertions in productive TCRs than the approximately 700-donor mean. Across donors, most TCR sequences were observed very rarely, whereas some public TCRs were present in many individuals. A later analysis found that HLA-associated TCR beta chains were more clonally expanded and had lower generation probabilities than equally common non-associated chains. Several of the top co-occurrence clusters appeared to be linked to parvovirus B19, influenza, CMV and Epstein-Barr virus, according to a later analysis. In an earlier analysis of 500 to 650 of the donors, most TCR beta V segments appeared in productive rearrangements about 87% or about 30% of the time, broadly matching IMGT annotations. Specific HLA alleles were associated with about 17,000 TCR beta sequences at a false discovery rate of 0.05 in a later analysis. A further reported finding was that TCR beta sequences accurately predicted the HLA-A and HLA-B alleles for most subjects in the first cohort. The authors suggested that the approach could potentially be extended to other disease states and immunological phenotypes. In this cohort, only TCR beta chains were sequenced, and detectable features were limited by the absence of alpha or paired-chain data. The sequencing pipeline was judged likely to have produced a cluster of highly shared sequence variants as a technical artifact. A total of about 180 TCR beta chains were listed by the study as associated with cytomegalovirus. In vitro tests confirmed that a few of the cytomegalovirus-associated TCR beta chains recognize cytomegalovirus antigens. Strong co-occurrence of HLA alleles, especially DR and DQ, made assigning TCR associations to individual alleles difficult. Over 15 rarely observed V segments, including chromosome 9 orphons, were excluded from the earlier analysis of approximately 500 of the donors because counts were too low. V-gene and J-gene trimming of TCR beta chains was associated with a missense DCLRE1C variant in a later genetic analysis, and the association was replicated in an independent cohort. Linkage disequilibrium might explain the correlated functional status among segregating V segments, but an unknown experimental factor could not be excluded. According to a later analysis, most CMV-associated TCR beta chains appeared to be HLA-restricted, and the HLA associations seemed to be driven largely by CMV exposure.

As to this clone: Its cognate antigen has yet to be identified. Other nucleotide sequences from this sample produce the same CDR3.

The cohort was made up of roughly 670 healthy bone marrow donors. At the time of sampling, every cohort member was nominally healthy, though immune exposures that went unrecorded were likely present. The donor tested CMV seropositive and was one of the 289 seropositive cohort members. A peripheral blood sample was collected from each donor, and TCR beta sequencing was performed on peripheral blood mononuclear cells. Genomic DNA extraction from the blood cell samples was performed with the Qiagen DNeasy Blood Extraction Kit. CDR1 and CDR2 are drawn from the germline V gene: SGHTA, FQGNSA. V loses 1 base, J loses 2 bases, and the germline ends lie 5 bases apart. Measured from the cysteine to the phenylalanine, the CDR3 is 13 residues long. The CDR3 DNA has 39 bases and is translated from base 1. The method was the immunoSEQ multiplex PCR assay. The multiplex PCR relied on a mix of 60 forward primers for TCR Vbeta segments and 13 reverse primers for TCR Jbeta segments. Amplification of the CDR3 region of rearranged TCR beta genes was performed with a multiplex PCR assay on genomic DNA. The amplified TCR beta libraries were sequenced on the Illumina HiSeq System as 87-base-pair reads. The original pipeline was this. Across the 670 or so repertoires, a later analysis counted tens of millions of unique TCR beta chains, 9.5 million to 12 million of which were shared by at least two donors. A nearest-neighbor algorithm error-corrected the raw reads and collapsed the reads into unique sequences, merging closely related sequences to remove PCR and sequencing errors. To assign V, D and J gene segments, CDR3 sequences were aligned to IMGT reference sequences. For a sequence to be retained, at least a six-nucleotide match to both a V gene segment and a J gene segment was required. A rearrangement was called productive if the CDR3 had no stop codons and remained in frame with V and J, and every other rearrangement was called non-productive. CDR3 was defined by IMGT convention, running from the second conserved V-encoded cysteine to the conserved J-encoded phenylalanine. The earlier analysis of 500 to 650 of the donors excluded any sequence lacking an unambiguous match to a single V gene segment. An earlier analysis of several hundred of the donors called V segments functional above 56.7% productive rearrangements and segregating when the between-donor standard deviation exceeded 5%. A statistical classification framework was built for diagnosing cytomegalovirus status from the catalog of TCR beta chain sequences. In a later analysis, TCR nucleotide sequences were compared against IMGT/GENE-DB human TR gene sequences so that V and J genes could be assigned. Using the TCRdist pipeline, a later analysis assigned CDR3 sequences along with most-parsimonious VDJ recombination scenarios. In a later analysis, every TCR beta chain was defined by the combination of its CDR3 amino acid sequence and its V-gene family, and reads without a unique V-gene family were dropped. As a way to deal with suspected cross-contamination and a sequencing artifact, a later analysis dropped roughly 600 nucleotide sequences that were highly shared and had low generation probability. For each public chain, a later analysis derived a clonal expansion index from normalized ranks of inferred template counts within each repertoire. A later analysis computed generation probabilities with a VDJ recombination model fitted to out-of-frame rearrangements, and checked the results against IGoR. Hypergeometric tests were used in a later analysis to score TCR-TCR, TCR-HLA and TCR-CMV co-occurrence, with a repertoire-size bias correction applied to the TCR pairs. To estimate false discovery rates, a later analysis permuted the HLA or CMV assignments 20 times. In a later analysis, co-occurring TCRs were grouped using DBSCAN, with TCRdist sequence similarity added in when clustering inside HLA-allele-positive subsets. For co-occurrence clustering, repertoires with fewer than 30,000 or more than 120,000 public chains were excluded, along with roughly 5 repertoires with anomalous nucleotide sharing. Not all clones reach the TCRdb copy of this immuneACCESS table, which keeps in-frame sequences only. Checked studies attribute under half of the gap to unresolved V genes and leave the rest unexplained. V and J calls and clone size follow that table, whereas D and trimming were derived from the DNA. The sample's clone listing holds fewer than 250,000 clones. Roughly 0.98% of the sample goes to the ten largest clones.

The sequenced sample consisted of PBMCs. The receptor was isolated from a woman in her thirties in good health and CMV-seropositive. The rearranged chain carries TRBV7-2 and TRBJ2-5, with no D gene named confidently. The CDR3 corresponds to CASSLGPQETQYF. DNA sequence: TGTGCCAGCAGCTTAGGGCCTCAAGAGACCCAGTACTTC.